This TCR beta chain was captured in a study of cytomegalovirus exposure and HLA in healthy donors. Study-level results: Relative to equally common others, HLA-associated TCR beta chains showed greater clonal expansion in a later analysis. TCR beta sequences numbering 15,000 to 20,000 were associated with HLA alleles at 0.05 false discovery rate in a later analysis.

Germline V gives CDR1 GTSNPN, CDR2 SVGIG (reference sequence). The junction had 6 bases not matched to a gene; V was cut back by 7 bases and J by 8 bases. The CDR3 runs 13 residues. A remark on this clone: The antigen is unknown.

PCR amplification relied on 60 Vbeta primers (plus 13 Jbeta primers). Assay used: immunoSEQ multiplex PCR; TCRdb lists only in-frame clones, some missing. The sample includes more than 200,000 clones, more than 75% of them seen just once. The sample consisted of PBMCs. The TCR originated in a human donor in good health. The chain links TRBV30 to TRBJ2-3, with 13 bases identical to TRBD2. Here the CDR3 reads CASELAGGSTQYF. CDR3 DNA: TGTGCCTCCGAACTAGCGGGAGGGAGTACGCAGTATTTT.